These 18 T cell receptor beta chains were sequenced from one sample in a study of cytomegalovirus exposure and HLA in healthy donors. Researchers ran the PCR with 60 Vbeta and 13 Jbeta primers. The data were produced by immunoSEQ multiplex PCR, yet TCRdb's version contains in-frame clones alone and is incomplete. Its clone listing holds tens of thousands of clones. The sequencing sample was made of PBMCs. The receptors originated from a man aged 45-65 years in good health and CMV-seropositive.

A word on this clone: Other DNA variants within this sample encode the same CDR3. The rearrangement joins TRBV29-1 to TRBJ1-1; D uncertain. This CDR3 comprises 10 residues. The germline V and J ends were trimmed by 5 bases and 5 bases, with 6 bases remaining between them. In germline, CDR1 is SQVTM, CDR2 ANQGSEA. CDR3 DNA sequence: TGCAGCGTTCGAGGGACTGAAGCTTTCTTT. Translated: CSVRGTEAFF.

The chain links TRBV4-2 to TRBJ2-1; 12 nucleotides line up with TRBD1. The trim removed 1 base at V and 8 bases at J, leaving 6 bases unmatched. The CDR3 covers 16 residues. Germline assignment: CDR1 LGHNA and CDR2 YNFKEQ. The CDR3 region is CASSQVGDRGLYEQFF. The DNA of the CDR3 is TGTGCCAGCAGCCAAGTAGGGGACAGGGGGCTATATGAGCAGTTCTTC.

J is TRBJ2-1 and V is TRBV5-4; TRBD2 agrees at 9 bases. J was trimmed by 3 bases and V by 4 bases; bases with no gene match: 5. CDR3 size: 15 residues. CDR1 is SGHNT, CDR2 YYREEE, per germline (reference sequence). CDR3 DNA sequence: TGTGCCAGCAGCCGAGCGGGAGGCCACTACAATGAGCAGTTCTTC. It codes for CASSRAGGHYNEQFF. Combining the CDR3 with reference TRBV5-4 and TRBJ2-1 gives the whole variable domain ETGVTQSPTHLIKTRGQQVTLRCSSQSGHNTVSWYQQALGQGPQFIFQYYREEENGRGNFPPRFSGLQFPNYSSELNVNALELDDSALYLCASSRAGGHYNEQFFGPGTRLTVL.

V usage is TRBV30 and J usage is TRBJ2-3; D perhaps matches TRBD2 (5 bases). V was shortened by 0 bases and J by 4 bases, with 14 bases between the two germline ends. CDR3 length: 15 amino acids. Germline assignment: CDR1 GTSNPN and CDR2 SVGIG (reference sequence). The CDR3 region has the DNA TGTGCCTGGAGTGTACTAGTCCGGTCCGCAGATACGCAGTATTTT. Translating it yields CAWSVLVRSADTQYF.

The chain recombines TRBV9 with TRBJ2-1; 7 bases line up with TRBD2. Unmatched junction bases numbered 6, after V lost 4 bases and J lost 8 bases. CDR1 SGDLS and CDR2 YYNGEE come from the germline V gene. This CDR3 comprises 13 residues. The CDR3 nucleotides are TGTGCCAGCAGCCCGGGAGGTTGGGATGAGCAGTTCTTC. Its protein is CASSPGGWDEQFF.

This chain uses TRBV2 with TRBJ2-7; the D gene is possibly TRBD1 (6 bases). Trimming removed 5 bases at V and 4 bases at J, with 18 bases between. Germline assignment: CDR1 SNHLY and CDR2 FYNNEI. The CDR3 loop spans 15 amino acids. The CDR3 DNA reads as TGTGCCAGCAGTACCGACAGGACCTTTAGTTACGAGCAGTACGTC. Amino acids: CASSTDRTFSYEQYV.

V is TRBV7-9 and J is TRBJ2-1; D not resolved. The CDR3 totals 11 residues. Germline values: CDR1 SEHNR, CDR2 FQNEAQ (reference sequence). The V end lost 3 bases, the J end lost 8 bases, and 5 bases lay between the germline ends. CDR3 in DNA: TGTGCCAGCAGCTTTAACTATGAGCAGTTCTTC. Translating it yields CASSFNYEQFF.

This chain joins TRBV2 and TRBJ2-1; perhaps TRBD2 as D (6 bases). The CDR3 has 18 residues. V lost 11 bases and J 4 bases, leaving 30 bases between the germline ends. Germline lookup yields CDR1 SNHLY and CDR2 FYNNEI. CDR3 nucleotides: TGTGCCGGGTCCCCTCGCCCCCGGACGGAGGGGAAATACAATGAGCAGTTCTTC. It encodes CAGSPRPRTEGKYNEQFF. Looking up the rest from reference TRBV2 and TRBJ2-1 gives the full variable domain: EPEVTQTPSHQVTQMGQEVILRCVPISNHLYFYWYRQILGQKVEFLVSFYNNEISEKSEIFDDQFSVERPDGSNFTLKIRSTKLEDSAMYFCAGSPRPRTEGKYNEQFFGPGTRLTVL.

This chain joins TRBV6-1 and TRBJ1-5; 7 positions match TRBD1. With 8 bases clipped from V and 0 bases from J, the junction kept 7 bases outside the gene matches. Germline CDR1 MNHNS, CDR2 SASEGT. The CDR3 covers 15 residues. The CDR3 DNA sequence: TGTGCCAGCGGAACGGACAGGTATAGCAATCAGCCCCAGCATTTT. This codes for CASGTDRYSNQPQHF.

This rearrangement joins TRBV6-6 to TRBJ2-7, with no clear D. This CDR3 is built from 13 residues. Germline-derived CDR1 and CDR2 are MNHNY and SVGAGI (reference sequence). V was clipped by 2 bases and J by 5 bases, with 10 bases between them. The CDR3 DNA sequence: TGTGCCAGCAGTTACCCTCAGGTCGACGAGCAGTACTTC. It specifies CASSYPQVDEQYF.

The chain has TRBV4-1 and TRBJ2-6; 12 bases agree with TRBD2. The CDR3 contains 19 residues. Germline CDR1 is MGHRA and CDR2 is YSYEKL. The V gene end was trimmed by 3 bases and the J gene end by 0 bases; junction bases not matched to a gene: 6. The DNA of the CDR3 is TGCGCCAGCAGCCACCCCGGACTAGCGGGACGCTCTGGGGCCAACGTCCTGACTTTC. As protein: CASSHPGLAGRSGANVLTF.

This chain connects TRBV4-3 to TRBJ2-2; the match to TRBD2 covers 7 bases. Germline trimming cut 2 bases from V and 4 bases from J; bases unmatched to any gene: 4. CDR1 and CDR2 (germline): LGHNA, YSLEER. The CDR3 spans 15 residues. CDR3 loop: CASSQPGLSTGELFF. The CDR3 DNA is TGCGCCAGCAGCCAACCGGGACTAAGCACCGGGGAGCTGTTTTTT.

V usage is TRBV18 and J usage is TRBJ1-2; D uncertain. The V gene lost 5 bases and the J gene lost 3 bases, with 7 bases spanning the gap. Germline CDR1 is KGHSH and CDR2 is LQKENI. The CDR3 spans 12 residues. The CDR3 is CASSVGDYGYTF. CDR3 DNA: TGTGCCAGCTCAGTCGGGGACTATGGCTACACCTTC.

CDR3 sequence (DNA): TGTGCCCTTGGGCCATACAATGAGCAGTTCTTC. It codes for CALGPYNEQFF. The rearrangement joins TRBV30 to TRBJ2-1; D is unclear. The CDR3 consists of 11 residues. Germline CDR1 reads GTSNPN; CDR2 reads SVGIG (reference sequence). The ends were cut back, 8 bases at V and 4 bases at J, with 9 bases in the middle.

The chain carries TRBV27 and TRBJ2-1; 8 bases fit TRBD2. Germline CDR1 and CDR2: MNHEY and SMNVEV (reference sequence). V gave up 1 base and J gave up 6 bases; unmatched junction bases: 5. CDR3 size: 15 residues. The CDR3 loop is CASSLFGLASNEQFF. The CDR3 nucleotides read TGTGCCAGCAGTTTATTCGGACTAGCTTCCAATGAGCAGTTCTTC.

As for this clone: The sample carries other DNA sequences with the same CDR3. The chain is built from TRBV9 and TRBJ2-7, with D uncertain. The CDR3 covers 13 residues. V lost 0 bases and J 1 base, leaving 5 bases between the germline ends. CDR1 SGDLS and CDR2 YYNGEE come from the germline V gene. CDR3 DNA sequence: TGTGCCAGCAGCGTAGGCGTATCCTACGAGCAGTACTTC. Encoded protein: CASSVGVSYEQYF.

The chain couples TRBV12-5 to TRBJ1-2, with 10 bases fitting TRBD1. The CDR3 is 13 residues long. Germline lookup yields CDR1 LGHNT and CDR2 FRNRAP. The ends lost 5 bases at V and 6 bases at J; junction bases unmatched: 3. Here the CDR3 reads CASGPGQGDGYTF. CDR3 in DNA: TGTGCTAGTGGTCCCGGACAGGGGGATGGCTACACCTTC.

The chain combines TRBV30 with TRBJ2-1; unclear D gene. The CDR3 runs 14 residues. V was trimmed by 0 bases and J by 0 bases, leaving 6 bases between them. From germline, CDR1 is GTSNPN and CDR2 SVGIG (reference sequence). In DNA form, the CDR3 reads TGTGCCTGGAGTGTTAGTCTCTCCTACAATGAGCAGTTCTTC. It is translated as CAWSVSLSYNEQFF. Drawing the rest from reference TRBV30 and TRBJ2-1, the complete variable domain is SQTIHQWPATLVQPVGSPLSLECTVEGTSNPNLYWYRQAAGRGLQLLFYSVGIGQISSEVPQNLSASRPQDRQFILSSKKLLLSDSGFYLCAWSVSLSYNEQFFGPGTRLTVL.